This entry lists 12 T cell receptor beta chains sequenced from one sample in a study of shared clonotypes between healthy human individuals (dated by TCRdb to about 2020). The library was built by means of the immunoSEQ multiplex PCR assay. TCRdb took this table from immuneACCESS and kept in-frame rearrangements with V and J called. Such tables lack part of the clones; where checked against another copy, unresolved V genes explain under half of the gap, and the rest is unexplained. Present in this sample are roughly 2.6 million clones, more than 90% of which were seen just once. The ten largest clones take up 0.11% to 0.15% of the sample. The sequencing sample was made of naive CD4+ T cells sorted from blood. The intended sense of this specimen's cell subset or site label: CD45RA+ positively selected. The receptors originated from a man between 18 and 35 years old in good health.

The chain joins TRBV5-1 to TRBJ1-6; possibly TRBD1 for D (5 bases). In germline, CDR1 is SGHRS, CDR2 YFSETQ. This CDR3 is 15 amino acids long. Trimming cost V 0 bases and J 8 bases, with 12 bases left between them. The CDR3 coding sequence is TGCGCCAGCAGCTTGGGGGGGAAAACGGATTCACCCCTCCACTTT. Residues: CASSLGGKTDSPLHF. Complete variable domain (other parts from reference TRBV5-1 and TRBJ1-6): KAGVTQTPRYLIKTRGQQVTLSCSPISGHRSVSWYQQTPGQGLQFLFEYFSETQRNKGNFPGRFSGRQFSNSRSEMNVSTLELGDSALYLCASSLGGKTDSPLHFGNGTRLTVT.

This chain uses TRBV28 with TRBJ1-5; D call uncertain. This CDR3 is 14 amino acids long. Germline V gives CDR1 MDHEN, CDR2 SYDVKM. Trimming took off 2 bases at V and 6 bases at J, with 11 bases between the two ends. The CDR3 nucleotides are TGTGCCAGCAGTTTAGTTGGAGAGTTTCAGCCCCAGCATTTT. It yields the protein CASSLVGEFQPQHF. Full variable domain (outside the CDR3, taken from reference TRBV28 and TRBJ1-5): DVKVTQSSRYLVKRTGEKVFLECVQDMDHENMFWYRQDPGLGLRLIYFSYDVKMKEKGDIPEGYSVSREKKERFSLILESASTNQTSMYLCASSLVGEFQPQHFGDGTRLSIL.

This chain connects TRBV6-1 to TRBJ2-7; tentatively, D is TRBD2 (5 bases). CDR1 and CDR2 from the germline V gene are MNHNS and SASEGT. The V and J ends lost 5 bases and 4 bases respectively, with 12 bases between them. This CDR3 is 13 amino acids long. CDR3 protein: CASSTGGKYEQYF. The DNA for the CDR3 is TGTGCCAGCAGTACCGGAGGCAAGTACGAGCAGTACTTC.

In its sample, this clone was seen a few times. The chain carries TRBV19 and TRBJ1-5; the match to TRBD1 covers 7 bases. V dropped 5 bases and J dropped 1; count of bases not matched to a gene: 8. This CDR3 is built from 16 residues. CDR1 LNHDA and CDR2 SQIVND come from the germline V gene (reference sequence). DNA of the CDR3: TGTGCCAGTAGTTGGTCTATGACAGGGAGCAATCAGCCCCAGCATTTT. Protein: CASSWSMTGSNQPQHF.

This clone showed up just once. This chain links TRBV10-2 with TRBJ2-6; D uncertain. CDR1 WSHSY and CDR2 SAAADI come from the germline V gene. The germline V and J ends were trimmed by 4 bases and 4 bases, with 11 bases remaining between them. CDR3 length equals 15 residues. The CDR3, as DNA: TGCGCCAGCAGTGCGCCGGATCTGGGGGCCAACGTCCTGACTTTC. It encodes CASSAPDLGANVLTF.

For this clone: Mismatch with germline at one junction end may stem from a read error. The chain uses TRBV10-2 and TRBJ1-1, with no clear D. This CDR3 contains 13 residues. Germline V gene lookup returns CDR1 WSHSY and CDR2 SAAADI. CDR3 nucleotide sequence: TGCGCCAGCAGTGAGTCGGGGAACAGTGAAGCTTTCTTT. This codes for CASSESGNSEAFF.

This rearrangement joins TRBV5-1 to TRBJ2-1; TRBD1 matches 10 bases. This CDR3 has 14 residues. Germline values: CDR1 SGHRS, CDR2 YFSETQ. The V segment lost 3 bases and the J segment 7 bases; nucleotides outside the gene matches: 4. The CDR3 here is CASSSGQGLNEQFF. For the CDR3, the DNA is TGCGCCAGCAGCTCGGGACAGGGGCTGAATGAGCAGTTCTTC.

The rearrangement joins TRBV19 to TRBJ2-1; D gene ambiguous. This CDR3 comprises 15 residues. V shed 4 bases and J shed 5 bases, with 15 bases lying between them. Germline V lookup: CDR1 LNHDA, CDR2 SQIVND (reference sequence). CDR3 region: CASSSGARPNNEQFF. CDR3 bases: TGTGCCAGTAGTAGCGGAGCGCGGCCCAACAATGAGCAGTTCTTC. Full variable domain (outside the CDR3, taken from reference TRBV19 and TRBJ2-1): DGGITQSPKYLFRKEGQNVTLSCEQNLNHDAMYWYRQDPGQGLRLIYYSQIVNDFQKGDIAEGYSVSREKKESFPLTVTSAQKNPTAFYLCASSSGARPNNEQFFGPGTRLTVL.

This clone was observed a single time. This chain joins TRBV2 and TRBJ2-7, with TRBD1 matching 7 bases. Trimming cost V 7 bases and J 0 bases; bases outside gene matches: 6. From germline, CDR1 is SNHLY and CDR2 FYNNEI. The CDR3 length is 14 residues. In DNA, the CDR3 is TGTGCCAGCACTGGACAGGCTCCCTCCTACGAGCAGTACTTC. Its translation is CASTGQAPSYEQYF.

This clone was observed a single time. This chain connects TRBV11-2 to TRBJ2-7; D uncertain. Trimming pared 2 bases from V and 0 bases from J, leaving 14 bases between. CDR1 is SGHAT and CDR2 is FQNNGV in the germline V gene. The CDR3 extends over 16 amino acids. As DNA, the CDR3 is TGTGCCAGCAGCTTAATGTTGGCGATTAGCTCCTACGAGCAGTACTTC. Translation gives CASSLMLAISSYEQYF.

This chain links TRBV7-8 with TRBJ1-4, with a weak D call TRBD1 (6 bases). CDR3 length equals 15 residues. CDR1 SGHVS and CDR2 FQNEAQ come from the germline V gene. V was clipped by 5 bases and J by 5 bases, with 15 bases between them. The CDR3 DNA sequence: TGTGCCAGCAGCCAAAAGGGGGTTTGGAATGAAAAACTGTTTTTT. This sequence encodes CASSQKGVWNEKLFF.

The chain is built from TRBV6-1 and TRBJ1-5; TRBD1 matches 7 bases. After removal of 6 bases from V and 4 bases from J, the junction contained 9 bases not matched to a gene. The CDR3 contains 15 residues. Per germline, CDR1 MNHNS and CDR2 SASEGT. The CDR3 DNA is TGTGCCAGCAGCCTAGATGTGGGACAGAATCAGCCCCAGCATTTT. This codes for CASSLDVGQNQPQHF.